The present TCR beta chain was sequenced within a study of blood T cells in healthy people across ages. Whole-study results and caveats: Strong correlation existed between TCR beta diversity and naive T cell percentage.

Primed by a sample-barcoded 5' primer and a J-beta primer mix, a second PCR proceeded for 7 to 11 cycles. A single record per CDR3 protein comes from TCRdb applying MiXCR to the 5' RACE reads. Of hundreds of thousands of distinct CDR3 sequences in the sample, roughly three fifths were seen once. On this clonotype itself: Its matching antigen is unknown.

The sequenced sample consisted of blood. The receptor's source is a man aged 35-49 years in good health.

The CDR3 loop reads CASTAGTGGEQYF. CDR3 nucleotide sequence: TGTGCCAGTACCGCTGGGACAGGGGGCGAGCAGTACTTC. V gene TRBV7-8 combines with J gene TRBJ2-5; 11 bases fit TRBD1. The DNA matches TRBJ2-7 better at its end, which makes the J call doubtful. CDR1 and CDR2 (germline): SGHVS, FQNEAQ. The CDR3 extends over 13 amino acids.